The rows below give T cell receptor beta chains drawn from one sample of a study of T-cell memory formation after mild COVID-19. TCRdb ran MiXCR on the 5' RACE reads and lists one entry per CDR3 protein. The data hold about 180,000 distinct CDR3 sequences, with 16% observed a single time. The material sequenced was PBMCs or a T cell subset sorted from them (not recorded which). These receptors originate from an adult woman who had mild COVID-19 (a few samples of this study predate the infection). Cell type and time point are not known. CDR3s include the opening cysteine and the closing phenylalanine or tryptophan. D genes are given only for firm matches. Clone size is not always given. Where it is, it says once, few, many or a class for expanded clones.

cdr3_nt cdr3_aa clone_size j_call d_call v_call
TGTGCCAGCAGCCCTGGGACTAGCGGGGTCCCAGATACGCAGTATTTT CASSPGTSGVPDTQYF . TRBJ2-3 TRBD2 TRBV7-9
TGTGCCAGCAGTTACACAGGACAGAACAATTCACCCCTCCACTTT CASSYTGQNNSPLHF . TRBJ1-6 . TRBV6-5
TGCAGCGTTGCCCCCGGGGAGGGGCCCTACGAGCAGTACTTC CSVAPGEGPYEQYF . TRBJ2-7 TRBD2 TRBV29-1
TGCGCCAGCAGCCAAGAATGGGGGTATGGCTACACCTTC CASSQEWGYGYTF few TRBJ1-2 . TRBV4-3
TGCGCCAGCAGCTTCACAGGGCCCTCCTACGAGCAGTACTTC CASSFTGPSYEQYF few TRBJ2-7 . TRBV5-1
TGTGCCAGCAGTTCCTATGTGGAGGGGAACACTGAAGCTTTCTTT CASSSYVEGNTEAFF . TRBJ1-1 . TRBV12-3/TRBV12-4
TGTGCCAGCAGCCGACCCGACGGGCACAGCAACAATGAGCAGTTCTTC CASSRPDGHSNNEQFF few TRBJ2-1 . TRBV7-9
TGTGCCAGCAGCTCCCCCCAGGGCAGAGGGAATTTT CASSSPQGRGNF . TRBJ1-5 . TRBV7-3
TGCGCCAGCAGCTTGGCACAGGGGGGTGAGCAGTTCTTC CASSLAQGGEQFF . TRBJ2-1 TRBD1 TRBV5-1
TGTGCCAGCAGCGCCTCGGCGGGTTACAATGAGCAGTTCTTC CASSASAGYNEQFF few TRBJ2-1 . TRBV7-8
TGTGCCAGCAGCGTAGCCCTGGGGGGGAATGTCCCTGAAGCTTTCTTT CASSVALGGNVPEAFF few TRBJ1-1 . TRBV9
TGTGCCAGCAGTCCCAGCGGGAGGAAGCGATACAATGAGCAGTTCTTC CASSPSGRKRYNEQFF . TRBJ2-1 TRBD2 TRBV12-3/TRBV12-4
TGCAGTGCCGCAACAGATACGCAGTATTTT CSAATDTQYF few TRBJ2-3 . TRBV20-1
TGTGCCAGCAGCCAAGGTTGGCCGGTTGAAGCTTTCTTT CASSQGWPVEAFF few TRBJ1-1 . TRBV3-1
TGCGCCAGCAGCCAAGAGGCGGAATTGAGGGGGCCAAATGAAAAACTGTTTTTT CASSQEAELRGPNEKLFF few TRBJ1-4 TRBD1 TRBV4-3
TGTGCCAGCAGGCGAGGGGGGCTGGAGACCCAGTACTTC CASRRGGLETQYF few TRBJ2-5 . TRBV6-5
TGTGCCAGCAGTTACTCACGTTGGAGCTCTGGGGCCAACGTCCTGACTTTC CASSYSRWSSGANVLTF few TRBJ2-6 . TRBV6-5
TGTGCCACCGGGACCACAGGGGACTATGGCTACACCTTC CATGTTGDYGYTF . TRBJ1-2 TRBD1 TRBV10-3
TGTGCCAGCAGCCCAGGGACAGGGTTTGGTGAAAAACTGTTTTTT CASSPGTGFGEKLFF few TRBJ1-4 TRBD1 TRBV7-9
TGCAGTGCTCGGACTAGCGGCACAGATACGCAGTATTTT CSARTSGTDTQYF many TRBJ2-3 TRBD2 TRBV20-1
TGTGCCAGCAGCCCGGGACAGGGGGCGCCTCAGGCGCAGTATTTT CASSPGQGAPQAQYF few TRBJ2-3 TRBD1 TRBV5-4
TGCGCCAGCAGCTTGACAGTTACCCATAACTATGGCTACACCTTC CASSLTVTHNYGYTF . TRBJ1-2 . TRBV5-1
TGCGCCAGCAGCCAAGTTAGTATGAGGGAGACCCAGTACTTC CASSQVSMRETQYF . TRBJ2-5 . TRBV4-1
TGCGCCAGCAGCGAGACATCGAACACTGAAGCTTTCTTT CASSETSNTEAFF few TRBJ1-1 . TRBV5-1
TGTGCCAGCAGCCTGCATTTTTTGGCGGGGAGTAGCTCCTACAATGAGCAGTTCTTC CASSLHFLAGSSSYNEQFF many TRBJ2-1 . TRBV7-3
TGCGCCAGCAGCTTGGAGGGCGGGACCTACAATGAGCAGTTCTTC CASSLEGGTYNEQFF . TRBJ2-1 . TRBV5-1
TGTGCCAGCTCGTGGGACGGGAACACTGAAGCTTTCTTT CASSWDGNTEAFF . TRBJ1-1 . TRBV7-3
TGTGCCAGCAGCTTAGACCACAGTTACAATGAGCAGTTCTTC CASSLDHSYNEQFF few TRBJ2-1 . TRBV7-2
TGCAGTGCTAGAGATGGAGGCGCTGGGGCCAACGTCCTGACTTTC CSARDGGAGANVLTF many TRBJ2-6 . TRBV20-1
TGTGCCAGCAGCTCTCACTTACAGGGGAACACTGAAGCTTTCTTT CASSSHLQGNTEAFF . TRBJ1-1 . TRBV7-2
TGTGCCAGCACTCAGGACAGCCAGAATGGCTACACCTTC CASTQDSQNGYTF few TRBJ1-2 . TRBV2
TGTGCCAGCAGTCTCGACAGCATGGTGAACACTGAAGCTTTCTTT CASSLDSMVNTEAFF . TRBJ1-1 . TRBV12-3/TRBV12-4
TGTGCCAGCAGCGTAGTGTCTAGCGGGGGGACCACAGATACGCAGTATTTT CASSVVSSGGTTDTQYF . TRBJ2-3 TRBD2 TRBV9
TGCAGCGCCGGTGTTAGCGCGAACACCGGGGAGCTGTTTTTT CSAGVSANTGELFF . TRBJ2-2 . TRBV29-1
TGTGCCACCAGTGACCGGGGGACTAGCGGTAGGAATGAGCAGTTCTTC CATSDRGTSGRNEQFF . TRBJ2-1 TRBD2 TRBV24-1
TGTGCCAGCAGTTCCTCGACCTCTAGCGGGAGTGAGCAGTTCTTC CASSSSTSSGSEQFF . TRBJ2-1 TRBD2 TRBV12-3/TRBV12-4
TGCGCCAGCAGCCAAATTATGGGGTTAGAGACCCAGTACTTC CASSQIMGLETQYF . TRBJ2-5 . TRBV4-1
TGTGCCAGCAGCCAGGGGAGCACCGGGGAGCTGTTTTTT CASSQGSTGELFF . TRBJ2-2 . TRBV12-3/TRBV12-4
TGCGCCAGCAGCTCCGGACAGCACAATGAGCAGTTCTTC CASSSGQHNEQFF . TRBJ2-1 . TRBV5-1
TGTGCCAGCGGATCCGGGACAGGGGATGTTGCATCGGAGCAGTACTTC CASGSGTGDVASEQYF once TRBJ2-7 TRBD1 TRBV9
TGTGCCAGCAGCCACTCCGCGGACACTCGGAGCTACACCTTC CASSHSADTRSYTF few TRBJ1-2 . TRBV4-2
TGCAGTGCTTCTGCCTCCAACGCTCCCACAGATACGCAGTATTTT CSASASNAPTDTQYF few TRBJ2-3 . TRBV20-1
TGTGCCAGCAGCTTTCCGACTAGCGGGAGAGGATGGGCGCAGTATTTT CASSFPTSGRGWAQYF many TRBJ2-3 TRBD2 TRBV7-2
TGTGCCAGCAGCCAAGATGTTACAGGGGGCCCAGATACGCAGTATTTT CASSQDVTGGPDTQYF . TRBJ2-3 TRBD1 TRBV4-2
TGCAGCGTTGCCCAGGCCACAGATACGCAGTATTTT CSVAQATDTQYF . TRBJ2-3 . TRBV29-1
TGTGCCAGCAGTCAGCCCGGGACAGTCAATGAGCAGTTCTTC CASSQPGTVNEQFF few TRBJ2-1 TRBD1 TRBV6-2/TRBV6-3
TGTGCCAGCAGCCAAATTGGACAGAGGCAGGCCGGAAACACCATATATTTT CASSQIGQRQAGNTIYF once TRBJ1-3 . TRBV16
TGTGCCAGCCGTCGCTTATCCAAACTTGGAAGCAATCAGCCCCAGCATTTT CASRRLSKLGSNQPQHF few TRBJ1-5 . TRBV6-5
TGTGCCAGCAGTTACTCGGGTGGGGCCAACGTCCTGACTTTC CASSYSGGANVLTF . TRBJ2-6 . TRBV6-5
TGTGCCAGTAAGAACCAGACAGGGCAGTTCACCTTC CASKNQTGQFTF . TRBJ1-2 TRBD1 TRBV19